This T cell receptor (beta chain) was sequenced in a study of OX40 agonist ivuxolimab in advanced cancers. Germline assignment: CDR1 LGHNA and CDR2 YNFKEQ. The CDR3 is made up of 15 amino acids. Trimming cost V 6 bases and J 4 bases; bases outside gene matches: 7. Autoimmune disease history or systemic immunosuppression disqualified patients. Assay: immunoSEQ multiplex PCR; the TCRdb copy retains only in-frame clones and omits some. The data contain approximately 58,000 clones, 85% to 95% of them singletons. Sequences were derived from CD4+ or CD8+ T cells sorted from blood, sampled in a trial of the OX40 agonist ivuxolimab. The J gene is TRBJ2-2, the V gene TRBV4-2; TRBD1 agrees at 8 bases. This clonotype was sampled from an adult with an advanced solid tumor such as melanoma, head and neck, liver or kidney cancer. The CDR3 DNA is TGTGCCAGCAGGGCCGGGACAGGTGCCACCGGGGAGCTGTTTTTT. It yields the protein CASRAGTGATGELFF.